These 2 T cell receptor beta chains came from one sample sequenced in a study of metastatic and nonmetastatic thyroid tumors. Every patient was untreated before thyroid surgery. TCRdb re-called the PCR reads with MiXCR. The sample lists some 17,000 clones; roughly 23% were seen once. Input material: blood. Receptors were obtained from a male donor with papillary thyroid cancer or a benign thyroid nodule (not recorded which). Some clones in this sample may be carry-over from other donors' samples.

This clone ranks as medium-sized. The CDR3: CSAGLPVAGGSHNEQFF. In DNA form, the CDR3 reads TGCAGTGCTGGACTACCTGTCGCGGGAGGGTCCCACAATGAGCAGTTCTTC. The V gene is TRBV20-1, the J gene TRBJ2-1; TRBD2 matches 9 bases. V lost 5 bases, J lost 5 bases, and 16 bases stayed unmatched. The CDR3 extends over 17 amino acids. In germline, CDR1 is DFQATT, CDR2 SNEGSKA (reference sequence).

This clone was recorded at least ten times. The V and J genes are TRBV6-1 and TRBJ1-2; 7 bases are shared with TRBD1. CDR3 length equals 15 residues. Germline CDR1 MNHNS, CDR2 SASEGT. V shed 6 bases, J shed 0 bases, and the junction held 7 bases outside the gene matches. The CDR3 nucleotides read TGTGCCAGCAGCAGGACAGGCCCAGCTAACTATGGCTACACCTTC. Amino acid sequence: CASSRTGPANYGYTF.